This TCR beta chain originates from a study of OX40 agonist ivuxolimab in advanced cancers. Study context: Patients achieving partial responses numbered three: one hepatocellular carcinoma case and two cutaneous melanoma cases.

A note on this clone: No antigen is known for it.

TCRdb keeps only in-frame clones here, not all; method: immunoSEQ multiplex PCR. The sample lists 15,000 to 20,000 clones; roughly 84% were seen once. Trimming took off 8 bases at V and 5 bases at J, with 15 bases between the two ends. Germline V gene data show CDR1 as MNHNY and CDR2 as SVGAGI (reference sequence). The CDR3 runs 13 residues. Broader study findings: Expanded clones belonging to CD8+ T cells outnumbered, on average, those of CD4+.

Specimen: CD4+ or CD8+ T cells sorted from blood, collected in a trial of the OX40 agonist ivuxolimab. This rearrangement joins TRBV6-6 to TRBJ1-2; D gene ambiguous. This TCR was sampled from an adult with an advanced solid tumor such as melanoma, head and neck, liver or kidney cancer. DNA of the CDR3: TGTGCCAGCCCCTCGGGCGATGGGTATGGCTACACCTTC. This translates into CASPSGDGYGYTF.